This TCR beta chain was identified during a study of human T cells and chemical hapten exposure. Study-wide results and limits: Expanded TCR counts at PT1 were positively correlated with the patch test score.

There are a few counts of this clonotype. Its cognate antigen is unknown. A single record per CDR3 protein comes from TCRdb applying MiXCR to the RACE reads. The sample lists 350,000 to 450,000 distinct CDR3 sequences, approximately 5.1% occurring once. Time point in this sample: pre-sensitization, week 0. Documented treatment: therapeutic diphenylcyclopropenone sensitization with weekly scalp DPC. This TCR derives from a woman aged 45-65 years with alopecia areata. Some clones in this sample may be carry-over from other donors' samples. Sample: whole blood, taken in connection with sensitization to the hapten diphenylcyclopropenone (DPC).

In nucleotides, the CDR3 is TGTGCCATCAGTGAGTCGGACAGGGGGCCGAGGACTGAAGCTTTCTTT. Its translation: CAISESDRGPRTEAFF. The chain is built from TRBV10-3 and TRBJ1-1; 11 bases align to TRBD1. Germline assignment: CDR1 ENHRY and CDR2 SYGVKD. The CDR3 has 16 amino acids. V lost 0 bases to trimming and J lost 5 bases; unmatched junction nucleotides: 5.